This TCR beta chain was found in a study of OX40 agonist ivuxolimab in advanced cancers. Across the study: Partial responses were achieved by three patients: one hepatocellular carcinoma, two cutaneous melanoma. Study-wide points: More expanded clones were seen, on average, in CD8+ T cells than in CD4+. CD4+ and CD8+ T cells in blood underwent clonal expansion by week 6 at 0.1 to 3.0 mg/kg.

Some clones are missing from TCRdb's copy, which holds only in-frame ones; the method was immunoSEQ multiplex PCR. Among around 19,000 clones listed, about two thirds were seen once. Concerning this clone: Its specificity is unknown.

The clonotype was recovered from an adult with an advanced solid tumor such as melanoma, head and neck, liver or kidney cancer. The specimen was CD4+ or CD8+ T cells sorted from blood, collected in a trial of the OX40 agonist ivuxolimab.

CDR3 sequence: CASSVAGNTEAFF. The CDR3 region has the DNA TGTGCCAGCAGCGTAGCAGGTAACACTGAAGCTTTCTTT. The V gene is TRBV9, the J gene TRBJ1-1, with D unclear. Trimming pared 0 bases from V and 2 bases from J, leaving 5 bases between. The CDR3 contains 13 residues. Per the germline V gene, CDR1 is SGDLS and CDR2 is YYNGEE.